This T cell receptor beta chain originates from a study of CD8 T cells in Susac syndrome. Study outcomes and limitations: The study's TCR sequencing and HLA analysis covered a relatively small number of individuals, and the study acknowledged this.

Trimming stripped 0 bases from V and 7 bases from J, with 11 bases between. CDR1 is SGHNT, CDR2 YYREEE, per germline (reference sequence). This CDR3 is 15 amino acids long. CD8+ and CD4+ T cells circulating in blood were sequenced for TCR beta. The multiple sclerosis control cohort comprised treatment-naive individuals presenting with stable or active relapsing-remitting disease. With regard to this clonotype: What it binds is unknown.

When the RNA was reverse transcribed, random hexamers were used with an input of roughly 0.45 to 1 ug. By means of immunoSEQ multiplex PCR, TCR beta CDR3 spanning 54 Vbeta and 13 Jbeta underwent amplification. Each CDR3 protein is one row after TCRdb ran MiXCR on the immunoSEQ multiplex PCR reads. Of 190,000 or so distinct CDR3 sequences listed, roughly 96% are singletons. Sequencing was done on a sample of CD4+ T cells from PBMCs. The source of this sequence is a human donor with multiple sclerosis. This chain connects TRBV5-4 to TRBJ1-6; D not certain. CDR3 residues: CASSLGPPQNSPLHF. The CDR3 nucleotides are TGTGCCAGCAGCTTGGGTCCTCCCCAGAATTCACCCCTCCACTTT.